This TCR beta chain was identified in a study of shared T cell receptors in the human thymus. This clone was recorded only once. Libraries were prepared by immunoSEQ multiplex PCR; TCRdb keeps only in-frame clonotypes and omits some of them. This table has 600,000 or so clones, approximately 89% appearing once. CDR3 length equals 15 residues. The V end lost 3 bases, the J end lost 10 bases, and 17 bases lay between the germline ends. Germline V gives CDR1 SGDLS, CDR2 YYNGEE. Separately, the same data were catalogued under a study of human thymus T cells. That work contributes: Healthy Finnish infants undergoing corrective surgery for congenital heart defects were the donors. During corrective heart surgery, resections were taken, and the thymus tissue came from them.

The clonotype was recovered from a boy under two years old with a congenital heart defect. The sample consisted of thymocytes. V usage is TRBV9 and J usage is TRBJ1-6; no clear D. In DNA, the CDR3 is TGTGCCAGCAGCGCCCAGTCTGAGCGGGAGTCACCCCTCCACTTT. Residues: CASSAQSERESPLHF.